This T cell receptor (beta chain) was identified in a study of shared T cell receptors in the human thymus. Germline CDR1 and CDR2: SGHDT and YYEEEE. With V trimmed by 0 bases and J by 1 base, 6 bases remained unmatched. The CDR3 runs to 16 residues. The table came from immunoSEQ multiplex PCR; TCRdb's copy has only in-frame clones and leaves some out. The sample consists of over 350,000 clones, 85% to 95% of them appearing once. The chain recombines TRBV5-6 with TRBJ2-7, with 8 bases lining up with TRBD2. Sequenced: thymocytes. The origin of this receptor is a human donor. CDR3 protein: CASSLAPGGPSYEQYF. The CDR3 region has the DNA TGTGCCAGCAGCTTGGCCCCGGGAGGGCCGTCCTACGAGCAGTACTTC.